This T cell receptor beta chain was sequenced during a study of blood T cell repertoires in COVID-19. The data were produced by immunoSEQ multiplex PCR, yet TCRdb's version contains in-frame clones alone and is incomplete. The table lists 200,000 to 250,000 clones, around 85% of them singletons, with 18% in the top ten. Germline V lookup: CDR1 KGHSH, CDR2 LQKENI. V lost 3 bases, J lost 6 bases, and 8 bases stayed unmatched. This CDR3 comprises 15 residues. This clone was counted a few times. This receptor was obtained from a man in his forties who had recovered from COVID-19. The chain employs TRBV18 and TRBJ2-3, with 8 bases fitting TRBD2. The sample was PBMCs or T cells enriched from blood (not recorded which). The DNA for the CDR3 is TGTGCCAGCTCACCCCCCGGGGGGGTCGGGGATACGCAGTATTTT. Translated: CASSPPGGVGDTQYF.